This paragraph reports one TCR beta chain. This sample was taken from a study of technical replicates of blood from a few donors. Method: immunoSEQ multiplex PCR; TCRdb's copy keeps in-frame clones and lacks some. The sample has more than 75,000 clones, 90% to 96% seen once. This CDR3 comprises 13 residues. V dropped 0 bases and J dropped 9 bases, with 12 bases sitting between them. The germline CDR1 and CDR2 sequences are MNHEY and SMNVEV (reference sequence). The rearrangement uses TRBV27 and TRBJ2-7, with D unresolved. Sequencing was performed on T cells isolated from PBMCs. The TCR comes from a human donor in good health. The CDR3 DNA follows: TGTGCCAGCAGTTTATCGATTTGGAGTGGGCAGTACTTC. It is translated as CASSLSIWSGQYF.